This TCR beta chain is from a study of blood T cell repertoires in COVID-19. At the level of the study: Acute and convalescent COVID-19 specimens originated in the United States, Italy and Spain.

This clone occurred once. The length of the CDR3 is 11 residues. V gave up 5 bases and J gave up 5 bases, with 9 bases separating them. The germline V gene encodes CDR1 SQVTM and CDR2 ANQGSEA. Assay: immunoSEQ multiplex PCR; the TCRdb copy retains only in-frame clones and omits some. The repertoire holds hundreds of thousands of clones, with roughly 89% as singletons. The specimen was peripheral blood. The J gene is TRBJ1-1, the V gene TRBV29-1, with a possible D match to TRBD1 (6 bases). This sequence was found in a woman under 30 who had recovered from COVID-19. The CDR3 nucleotides read TGCAGCGTTCACAGGGAAACTGAAGCTTTCTTT. Protein: CSVHRETEAFF.